What follows are 20 T cell receptor beta chains derived from one specimen sequenced in a study of identical twins. TCRdb processed the 5' RACE reads anew with MiXCR; each CDR3 protein has one entry. The table includes 700,000 to 950,000 distinct CDR3 sequences, approximately 13% detected once. The sample was also reused in another study, on yellow fever vaccine responses in identical twins.

Sequencing was done on a sample of PBMCs. These receptors originate from a woman younger than 30 in good health.

This chain links TRBV11-2 with TRBJ2-1; the match to TRBD2 covers 10 bases. CDR1 SGHAT and CDR2 FQNNGV come from the germline V gene. There are 16 residues in the CDR3. V dropped 1 base and J dropped 10; count of bases not matched to a gene: 10. The CDR3 sequence: CASSLGGTSGVDEQFF. In nucleotides, the CDR3 is TGTGCCAGCAGCTTAGGGGGCACTAGCGGGGTCGACGAGCAGTTCTTC.

This CDR3 is CASTRWDSGGPGTGELFF. The CDR3 DNA reads TGTGCCAGCACGAGATGGGACAGCGGGGGCCCCGGTACCGGGGAGCTGTTTTTT. The V call is TRBV2, the J call TRBJ2-2, with TRBD2 as a possible D gene (8 bases). The CDR3 sequence is 18 residues long. Per germline, CDR1 SNHLY and CDR2 FYNNEI. V was shortened by 7 bases and J by 5 bases, with 26 bases between the two germline ends.

The gene calls are TRBV12-3 or TRBV12-4 and TRBJ2-2; D is uncertain. The CDR3 is made up of 11 amino acids. V shed 5 bases and J shed 13 bases, with 11 bases lying between them. CDR3 nucleotides: TGTGCCAGCAGTCCAGGTTATTTGCTGTTTTTT. The encoded protein is CASSPGYLLFF.

This clonotype was detected only a few times. This rearrangement joins TRBV6-1 to TRBJ2-3; 13 bases fit TRBD2. CDR3 length equals 15 residues. Germline CDR1 MNHNS, CDR2 SASEGT. Trimming took 6 bases from V and 5 from J; bases not matched to a gene: 5. As DNA, the CDR3 is TGTGCCAGCAGGCCGCGACTAGCGGGAGGAGATACGCAGTATTTT. Translated: CASRPRLAGGDTQYF.

The J gene is TRBJ2-2, the V gene TRBV10-3, with TRBD1 identical over 9 bases. CDR1 ENHRY and CDR2 SYGVKD come from the germline V gene. The length of the CDR3 is 15 residues. V was clipped by 5 bases and J by 4 bases; unmatched bases: 5. The CDR3 region has the DNA TGTGCCATCAGTACCGGGACAGGGACCACCGGGGAGCTGTTTTTT. This encodes CAISTGTGTTGELFF.

This clonotype has more than one count but fewer than ten. V and J are TRBV4-1 and TRBJ2-6; 7 bases are a match to TRBD2. The CDR3 consists of 15 residues. V dropped 1 base and J dropped 12; count of bases not matched to a gene: 9. Germline CDR1 is MGHRA and CDR2 is YSYEKL. Here the CDR3 DNA reads TGCGCCAGCAGCCAAGGTGGCGGGGGAAGCACCGTCCTGACTTTC. Protein product: CASSQGGGGSTVLTF.

This chain uses TRBV12-3 or TRBV12-4 with TRBJ2-5; TRBD2 might be the D (7 bases). Trimming stripped 5 bases from V and 5 bases from J, with 18 bases between. The CDR3 loop spans 15 amino acids. CDR3 amino acids: CASSPNSGGRETQYF. The CDR3 DNA follows: TGTGCCAGCAGTCCCAACTCCGGGGGGCGGGAGACCCAGTACTTC.

The table lists this clonotype with a few counts. The chain uses TRBV15 and TRBJ2-5, with D possibly TRBD1 on 6 matching bases. This CDR3 is 15 amino acids long. Germline CDR1 and CDR2: LNHNV and YYDKDF (reference sequence). The V gene lost 2 bases and the J gene lost 5 bases, with 15 bases spanning the gap. The CDR3 protein is CATSRSYRAVETQYF. DNA for the CDR3: TGTGCCACCAGCAGATCCTACAGGGCGGTGGAGACCCAGTACTTC.

This clonotype was detected a few times. This rearrangement joins TRBV12-3 or TRBV12-4 to TRBJ2-1; D perhaps matches TRBD1 (6 bases). This CDR3 region has 16 residues. With 5 bases removed from V and 5 bases from J, the gap between germline ends came to 19 bases. The CDR3 loop reads CASSPETGGRHNEQFF. The CDR3 bases are TGTGCCAGCAGTCCGGAGACAGGTGGGCGTCACAATGAGCAGTTCTTC.

This clonotype was counted at least ten times. The V call is TRBV10-3, the J call TRBJ2-3, with D hard to call. Deletions cut 3 bases from V and 0 bases from J, with 4 bases between. Germline lookup yields CDR1 ENHRY and CDR2 SYGVKD. CDR3 size: 13 residues. CDR3 region: CAISDGSTDTQYF. CDR3 bases: TGTGCCATCAGTGACGGTAGCACAGATACGCAGTATTTT.

This clonotype was counted many times. This rearrangement joins TRBV5-6 to TRBJ2-2; unclear D gene. This CDR3 has 15 residues. The germline V and J ends were trimmed by 1 base and 0 bases, with 7 bases remaining between them. Germline CDR1 is SGHDT and CDR2 is YYEEEE. CDR3 coding DNA: TGTGCCAGCAGCTTGCTCACAACGAACACCGGGGAGCTGTTTTTT. It translates to CASSLLTTNTGELFF.

J is TRBJ1-2 and V is TRBV28, with D possibly being TRBD1 (6 bases). Trimming took off 4 bases at V and 8 bases at J, with 20 bases between the two ends. This CDR3 region has 15 residues. CDR1 MDHEN and CDR2 SYDVKM come from the germline V gene. CDR3 protein: CASSSSSTGRWGYTF. CDR3 DNA sequence: TGTGCCAGCAGTTCGTCATCAACAGGGAGATGGGGCTACACCTTC.

The table lists this clonotype with a few counts. The chain has TRBV7-3 and TRBJ2-1; D uncertain. CDR1 and CDR2 (germline): SGHTA, FQGTGA. CDR3 length: 13 residues. V was clipped by 3 bases and J by 6 bases, with 9 bases between them. The CDR3 loop is CASSFGAANEQFF. The DNA for the CDR3 is TGTGCCAGCAGCTTCGGAGCAGCCAATGAGCAGTTCTTC.

The CDR3 is CASSFLVLTVPGGSDTQYF. The CDR3 DNA is TGTGCCAGCAGCTTTCTAGTGTTGACAGTCCCGGGAGGATCAGATACGCAGTATTTT. This chain joins TRBV7-8 and TRBJ2-3; 7 bases match TRBD2. The trim removed 3 bases at V and 4 bases at J, leaving 19 bases unmatched. The CDR3 runs 19 residues. Germline-derived CDR1 and CDR2 are SGHVS and FQNEAQ.

This clonotype was seen repeatedly, ten times or more. The chain joins TRBV5-1 to TRBJ2-2, with unresolved D. Trimming took off 1 base at V and 5 bases at J, with 6 bases between the two ends. The CDR3 extends over 13 amino acids. Germline CDR1 is SGHRS and CDR2 is YFSETQ. The CDR3 sequence: CASSLTATGELFF. DNA of the CDR3: TGCGCCAGCAGCTTGACAGCGACCGGGGAGCTGTTTTTT. The variable domain in full, with the rest retrieved from reference TRBV5-1 and TRBJ2-2, is KAGVTQTPRYLIKTRGQQVTLSCSPISGHRSVSWYQQTPGQGLQFLFEYFSETQRNKGNFPGRFSGRQFSNSRSEMNVSTLELGDSALYLCASSLTATGELFFGEGSRLTVL.

The chain uses TRBV7-2 and TRBJ2-2; no clear D. The CDR3 is 16 residues long. V lost 5 bases and J 2 bases, leaving 15 bases between the germline ends. Germline V CDR1 and CDR2: SGHTA, FQGNSA. The CDR3 protein is CASSPGAQINTGELFF. DNA of the CDR3: TGTGCCAGCAGCCCAGGTGCACAGATTAACACCGGGGAGCTGTTTTTT. Full variable domain (rest looked up from reference TRBV7-2 and TRBJ2-2): GAGVSQSPSNKVTEKGKDVELRCDPISGHTALYWYRQSLGQGLEFLIYFQGNSAPDKSGLPSDRFSAERTGGSVSTLTIQRTQQEDSAVYLCASSPGAQINTGELFFGEGSRLTVL.

The V call is TRBV2, the J call TRBJ2-3; no definite D call. The CDR3 totals 14 residues. The V and J ends lost 7 bases and 0 bases respectively, with 11 bases between them. The germline CDR1 and CDR2 sequences are SNHLY and FYNNEI. Here the CDR3 DNA reads TGTGCCAGCATCAATATTCGGAGCACAGATACGCAGTATTTT. This gives the protein CASINIRSTDTQYF. The full variable domain, in which reference TRBV2 and TRBJ2-3 provide the parts outside the CDR3, is EPEVTQTPSHQVTQMGQEVILRCVPISNHLYFYWYRQILGQKVEFLVSFYNNEISEKSEIFDDQFSVERPDGSNFTLKIRSTKLEDSAMYFCASINIRSTDTQYFGPGTRLTVL.

V usage is TRBV25-1 and J usage is TRBJ1-6; 9 positions agree with TRBD1. Germline trimming cut 5 bases from V and 8 bases from J; bases unmatched to any gene: 4. Looked up from germline, CDR1 is MGHDK and CDR2 is SYGVNS. CDR3 length: 14 amino acids. The DNA of the CDR3 is TGTGCCAGCAGTCGGGACAGGGACCATTCACCCCTCCACTTT. Protein sequence: CASSRDRDHSPLHF.

This clonotype was observed a few times. This chain connects TRBV24-1 to TRBJ2-2; D call uncertain. This CDR3 is 15 amino acids long. V dropped 2 bases and J dropped 3 bases, with 9 bases sitting between them. Germline V gene lookup returns CDR1 KGHDR and CDR2 SFDVKD. The CDR3 coding sequence is TGTGCCACCAGTGATTCCGGCAGAGACACCGGGGAGCTGTTTTTT. Protein sequence: CATSDSGRDTGELFF.

This clonotype has more than one count but fewer than ten. This chain connects TRBV7-2 to TRBJ1-1; TRBD1 matches 7 bases. J was trimmed by 5 bases and V by 7 bases; bases with no gene match: 16. The germline V gene has CDR1 SGHTA and CDR2 FQGNSA. The CDR3 runs to 16 residues. CDR3 amino acids: CASNPGGGFGITEAFF. The DNA for the CDR3 is TGTGCCAGCAACCCAGGGGGAGGCTTTGGTATTACTGAAGCTTTCTTT.